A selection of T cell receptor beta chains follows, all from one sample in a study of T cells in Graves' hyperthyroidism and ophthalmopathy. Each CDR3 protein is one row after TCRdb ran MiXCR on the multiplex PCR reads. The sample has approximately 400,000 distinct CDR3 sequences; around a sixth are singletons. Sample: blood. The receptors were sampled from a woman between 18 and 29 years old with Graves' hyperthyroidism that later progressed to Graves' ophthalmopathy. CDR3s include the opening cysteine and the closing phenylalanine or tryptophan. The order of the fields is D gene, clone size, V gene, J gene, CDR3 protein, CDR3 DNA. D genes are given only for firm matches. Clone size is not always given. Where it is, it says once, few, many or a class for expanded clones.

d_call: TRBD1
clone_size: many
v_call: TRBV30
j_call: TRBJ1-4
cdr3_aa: CAWTGQGKGEKLFF
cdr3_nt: TGTGCCTGGACCGGACAGGGGAAGGGTGAAAAACTGTTTTTT

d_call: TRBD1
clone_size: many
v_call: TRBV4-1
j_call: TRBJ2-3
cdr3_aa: CASSQVTGGGAQYF
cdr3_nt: TGCGCCAGCAGCCAAGTGACAGGGGGCGGCGCGCAGTATTTT

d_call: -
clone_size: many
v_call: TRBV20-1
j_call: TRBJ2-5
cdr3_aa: CSARDGGASQETQYF
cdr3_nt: TGCAGTGCTAGAGACGGAGGGGCCTCACAAGAGACCCAGTACTTC

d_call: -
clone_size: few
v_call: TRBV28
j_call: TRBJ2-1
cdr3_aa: CASRLAGTLKYEQFF
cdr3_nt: TGTGCCAGCAGACTAGCCGGGACCTTAAAATATGAGCAGTTCTTC

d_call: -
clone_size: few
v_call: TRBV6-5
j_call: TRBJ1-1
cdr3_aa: CASSYKALGNTEAFF
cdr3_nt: TGTGCCAGCAGTTACAAGGCCTTAGGGAACACTGAAGCTTTCTTT

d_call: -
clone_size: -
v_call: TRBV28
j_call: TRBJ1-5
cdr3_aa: CASRRQNQPQHF
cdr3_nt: TGTGCCAGCAGAAGACAGAATCAGCCCCAGCATTTT

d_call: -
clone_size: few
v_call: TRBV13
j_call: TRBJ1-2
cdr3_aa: CASRRLGGLYDYTF
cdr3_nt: TGTGCCAGCAGGCGTTTAGGCGGGCTGTACGACTACACCTTC

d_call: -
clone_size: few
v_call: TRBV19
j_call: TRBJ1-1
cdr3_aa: CASIPGPDGTEAFF
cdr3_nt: TGTGCCAGTATCCCAGGGCCTGACGGCACTGAAGCTTTCTTT

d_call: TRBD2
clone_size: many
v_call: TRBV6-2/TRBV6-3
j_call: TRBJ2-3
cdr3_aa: CASCVAGAPDTQYF
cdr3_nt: TGTGCCAGCTGTGTAGCGGGAGCTCCAGATACGCAGTATTTT

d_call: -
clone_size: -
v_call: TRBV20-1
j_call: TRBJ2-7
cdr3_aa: CSARAAGREQYF
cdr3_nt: TGCAGTGCTAGAGCGGCAGGGCGGGAGCAGTACTTC

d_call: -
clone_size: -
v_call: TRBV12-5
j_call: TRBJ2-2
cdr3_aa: CASGWTTVPELFF
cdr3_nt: TGTGCTAGTGGTTGGACGACAGTTCCGGAGCTGTTTTTT

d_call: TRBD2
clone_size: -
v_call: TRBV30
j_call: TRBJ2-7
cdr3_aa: CAWRALASGLSYEQYF
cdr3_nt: TGTGCCTGGAGGGCGCTGGCTAGCGGGTTATCCTACGAGCAGTACTTC

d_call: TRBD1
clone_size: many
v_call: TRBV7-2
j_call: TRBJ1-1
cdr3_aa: CASSPKTGANTEAFF
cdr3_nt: TGTGCCAGCAGTCCGAAGACAGGGGCGAACACTGAAGCTTTCTTT

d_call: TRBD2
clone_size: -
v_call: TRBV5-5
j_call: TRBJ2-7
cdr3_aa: CASSQEGAGSGRDYEQYF
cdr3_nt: TGTGCCAGCAGCCAAGAGGGGGCTGGCAGCGGGAGGGACTACGAGCAGTACTTC

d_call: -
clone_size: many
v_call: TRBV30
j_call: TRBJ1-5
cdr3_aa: CAWSVGQGSNQPQHF
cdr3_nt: TGTGCCTGGAGTGTCGGGCAGGGTAGCAATCAGCCCCAGCATTTT

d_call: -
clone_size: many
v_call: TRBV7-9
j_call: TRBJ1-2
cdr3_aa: CASSLAHTTNYGYTF
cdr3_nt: TGTGCCAGCAGCTTAGCCCATACAACTAACTATGGCTACACCTTC

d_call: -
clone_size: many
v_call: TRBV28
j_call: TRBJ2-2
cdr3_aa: CASSSQGYANTGELFF
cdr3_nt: TGTGCCAGCAGTTCACAGGGATACGCGAACACCGGGGAGCTGTTTTTT